A selection of T cell receptor beta chains follows, all from one sample in a study of CD8+CD57+ T cells in acquired aplastic anemia. TCRdb called the reads again in MiXCR, with one record for every CDR3 protein. The data hold about 190,000 distinct CDR3 sequences, with 40% to 55% observed a single time. The material sequenced was sorted CD4+, CD8+, or CD8+CD57+ T cells (not recorded which) from PBMCs. Source of these receptors: a human donor with aplastic anemia. Each CDR3 is given with its conserved first and last residue. D genes are given only for firm matches. Not all rows give a size; the values are once, few, many and, for expanded clones, a class.

CDR3 protein	CDR3 DNA	D gene	clone size	V gene	J gene
CASSRSGRFAYEQYF	TGTGCCAGCAGCCGAAGCGGGAGATTCGCCTACGAGCAGTACTTC	TRBD2	.	TRBV12-3/TRBV12-4	TRBJ2-7
CSASPQFNEKLFF	TGCAGTGCTAGTCCCCAGTTTAATGAAAAACTGTTTTTT	.	many	TRBV20-1	TRBJ1-4
CASSMLAGGAYVQYF	TGTGCCAGTAGTATGCTAGCGGGAGGGGCCTACGTGCAGTACTTC	TRBD2	.	TRBV19	TRBJ2-7
CASSLAGDSYEQYF	TGCGCCAGCAGCTTGGCCGGCGACTCCTACGAGCAGTACTTC	.	.	TRBV5-1	TRBJ2-7
CASSLVSAGLLSYEQYF	TGTGCCAGCAGCTTAGTCTCAGCGGGACTCCTCTCCTACGAGCAGTACTTC	TRBD2	.	TRBV11-2	TRBJ2-7
CASSARAAREVYNEQFF	TGTGCCAGCAGTGCTAGGGCTGCGCGGGAGGTTTACAATGAGCAGTTCTTC	TRBD2	.	TRBV11-1	TRBJ2-1
CAITRQDTDTQYF	TGTGCCATCACCCGACAGGACACAGATACGCAGTATTTT	.	.	TRBV10-3	TRBJ2-3
CSVMTAEAFF	TGCAGCGTCATGACCGCTGAAGCTTTCTTT	.	.	TRBV29-1	TRBJ1-1
CASSIQGAYGYTF	TGTGCCAGTAGTATTCAGGGAGCCTATGGCTACACCTTC	.	.	TRBV19	TRBJ1-2
CATSDLLRTGELFF	TGTGCCACCAGTGATTTACTCCGCACCGGGGAGCTGTTTTTT	.	many	TRBV24-1	TRBJ2-2
CATSRDPRWEQYF	TGTGCCACCAGCAGAGACCCTAGGTGGGAGCAGTACTTC	.	many	TRBV15	TRBJ2-7
CASSFLAGGPDTQYF	TGTGCCAGCAGCTTCCTAGCGGGAGGTCCAGATACGCAGTATTTT	TRBD2	.	TRBV7-3	TRBJ2-3
CASSSRTPYNSPLHF	TGCGCCAGCAGCTCCCGGACACCCTATAATTCACCCCTCCACTTT	.	many	TRBV5-1	TRBJ1-6
CASSSLGGHTEAFF	TGTGCCAGCAGTTCCCTTGGAGGGCACACTGAAGCTTTCTTT	.	.	TRBV27	TRBJ1-1
CSARGTVNSNQPQHF	TGCAGTGCTAGAGGGACGGTCAATAGCAATCAGCCCCAGCATTTT	.	.	TRBV20-1	TRBJ1-5
CSASDGSTDTQYF	TGCAGTGCCAGCGACGGTAGCACAGATACGCAGTATTTT	.	.	TRBV20-1	TRBJ2-3
CASSFWGLATDTQYF	TGTGCCAGCAGTTTTTGGGGGCTGGCCACAGATACGCAGTATTTT	.	.	TRBV12-3/TRBV12-4	TRBJ2-3
CASSLGFGGLYEQYF	TGTGCCAGCAGCTTGGGATTCGGGGGGCTGTACGAGCAGTACTTC	.	.	TRBV7-9	TRBJ2-7
CASSEILAGDNEQFF	TGTGCCAGCAGTGAGATCCTAGCGGGGGACAATGAGCAGTTCTTC	TRBD2	.	TRBV2	TRBJ2-1
CATSGPNRYSETQYF	TGTGCCACCAGTGGCCCCAACAGGTATTCGGAGACCCAGTACTTC	.	.	TRBV15	TRBJ2-5
CSAPPGQGEGYTF	TGCAGTGCTCCCCCGGGACAGGGAGAAGGCTACACCTTC	TRBD1	.	TRBV20-1	TRBJ1-2
CASSTVMVADTQYF	TGTGCCAGTAGTACGGTCATGGTTGCGGATACGCAGTATTTT	.	.	TRBV19	TRBJ2-3
CASSPRRTGVNEKLFF	TGTGCCAGCAGCCCTCGGCGGACAGGAGTTAATGAAAAACTGTTTTTT	TRBD1	many	TRBV11-2	TRBJ1-4
CASSLRTGGESYTF	TGTGCCAGCAGCCTCCGGACAGGGGGCGAAAGCTACACCTTC	TRBD1	.	TRBV10-3	TRBJ1-2
CSAVGGSYNEQFF	TGCAGTGCTGTGGGGGGCTCCTACAATGAGCAGTTCTTC	.	.	TRBV20-1	TRBJ2-1
CAISDSYSPLHF	TGTGCCATCAGTGACAGTTATTCACCCCTCCACTTT	.	once	TRBV10-3	TRBJ1-6
CASSKRERSEHF	TGTGCCAGTAGTAAGCGGGAGAGATCCGAGCATTTT	.	.	TRBV19	TRBJ1-5
CASSPQQLSLLHF	TGTGCCAGCTCACCACAACAACTTAGCCTCCTCCACTTT	.	many	TRBV18	TRBJ1-6
CASRDPATSGSVYNEQFF	TGTGCCAGCAGGGATCCAGCTACTAGCGGGAGTGTCTACAATGAGCAGTTCTTC	TRBD2	many	TRBV11-2	TRBJ2-1
CSAPAWGKLFF	TGCAGTGCCCCTGCTTGGGGAAAACTGTTTTTT	.	once	TRBV20-1	TRBJ1-4
CATAGGQLGDETQYF	TGTGCCACCGCCGGGGGGCAGTTAGGGGATGAGACCCAGTACTTC	.	many	TRBV7-9	TRBJ2-5
CASSFHRDEQYF	TGTGCCAGCAGCTTCCATCGCGACGAGCAGTACTTC	.	many	TRBV5-6	TRBJ2-7
CAPTGPAYEQYF	TGTGCCCCGACTGGTCCAGCCTACGAGCAGTACTTC	.	.	TRBV15	TRBJ2-7
CASSLGMGQGHGYTF	TGTGCCAGCAGCTTAGGAATGGGACAGGGGCATGGCTACACCTTC	TRBD1	.	TRBV7-6	TRBJ1-2
CASSPYSRGQETQYF	TGTGCCAGCAGCCCCTACTCCCGGGGTCAAGAGACCCAGTACTTC	.	.	TRBV19	TRBJ2-5
CSAVRVTGELFF	TGCAGTGCCGTCAGGGTCACCGGGGAGCTGTTTTTT	.	.	TRBV20-1	TRBJ2-2
CATSRDNGGFGSYTDTQYF	TGTGCCACCAGCAGAGATAATGGGGGGTTTGGGTCCTACACAGATACGCAGTATTTT	.	.	TRBV15	TRBJ2-3
CSAKRSSGRPPTSQYF	TGCAGTGCTAAACGATCTAGCGGGAGGCCTCCCACGTCGCAGTATTTT	TRBD2	.	TRBV20-1	TRBJ2-3
CSASTNYRTDTQYF	TGCAGTGCTAGCACCAACTACCGCACAGATACGCAGTATTTT	.	.	TRBV20-1	TRBJ2-3
CASSPGETQYF	TGTGCCAGCTCACCAGGGGAGACCCAGTACTTC	.	many	TRBV18	TRBJ2-5
CASSPGYEQYF	TGTGCCAGTAGTCCCGGATACGAGCAGTACTTC	.	few	TRBV7-9	TRBJ2-7
CASSYGQGAGYGYTF	TGTGCCAGCAGCTACGGACAGGGGGCAGGATATGGCTACACCTTC	TRBD1	.	TRBV7-2	TRBJ1-2
CSTSGSGYNEQFF	TGCAGTACAAGCGGGAGTGGTTACAATGAGCAGTTCTTC	TRBD2	.	TRBV20-1	TRBJ2-1
CATSTDRGNEQFF	TGTGCCACCAGCACTGACAGGGGGAATGAGCAGTTCTTC	TRBD1	.	TRBV15	TRBJ2-1
CASSLGGQGYTEAFF	TGTGCCAGCAGCTTAGGCGGACAGGGGTACACTGAAGCTTTCTTT	TRBD1	.	TRBV7-2	TRBJ1-1
CSARVPGEKLFF	TGCAGTGCTAGAGTGCCGGGCGAAAAACTGTTTTTT	.	few	TRBV20-1	TRBJ1-4
CASSLRDVNTEAFF	TGCGCCAGCAGCCTTAGGGACGTGAACACTGAAGCTTTCTTT	.	.	TRBV4-1	TRBJ1-1
CASSEEDFGLAGLAKNIQYF	TGTGCCAGCAGTGAAGAAGATTTCGGGCTAGCGGGTTTAGCCAAAAACATTCAGTACTTC	TRBD2	many	TRBV2	TRBJ2-4
CASSLLEETQYF	TGTGCCAGCAGCTTATTGGAAGAGACCCAGTACTTC	.	.	TRBV7-8	TRBJ2-5
CASSMDGYSYEQYF	TGTGCCAGTAGTATGGATGGATACTCCTACGAGCAGTACTTC	.	.	TRBV19	TRBJ2-7
CASLDSVNYGYTF	TGTGCCAGCTTAGACAGCGTGAACTATGGCTACACCTTC	.	.	TRBV25-1	TRBJ1-2
CSALRGFSWGETQYF	TGCAGCGCTTTGCGGGGGTTTTCATGGGGGGAGACCCAGTACTTC	TRBD2	many	TRBV29-1	TRBJ2-5